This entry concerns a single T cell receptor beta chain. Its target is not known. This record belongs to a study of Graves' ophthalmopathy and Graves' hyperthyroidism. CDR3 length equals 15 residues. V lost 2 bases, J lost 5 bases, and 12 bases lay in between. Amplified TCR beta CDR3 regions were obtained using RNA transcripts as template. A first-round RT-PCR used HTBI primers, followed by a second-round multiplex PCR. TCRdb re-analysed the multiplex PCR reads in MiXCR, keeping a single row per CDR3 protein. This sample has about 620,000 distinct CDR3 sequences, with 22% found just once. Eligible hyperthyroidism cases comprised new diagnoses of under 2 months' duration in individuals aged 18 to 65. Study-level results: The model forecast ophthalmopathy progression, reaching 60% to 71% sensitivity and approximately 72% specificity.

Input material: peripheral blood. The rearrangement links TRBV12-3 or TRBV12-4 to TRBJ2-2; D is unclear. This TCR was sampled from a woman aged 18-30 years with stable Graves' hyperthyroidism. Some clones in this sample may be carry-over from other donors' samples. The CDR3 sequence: CASSLPPDLTGELFF. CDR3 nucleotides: TGTGCCAGCAGTTTACCCCCTGACCTAACCGGGGAGCTGTTTTTT.